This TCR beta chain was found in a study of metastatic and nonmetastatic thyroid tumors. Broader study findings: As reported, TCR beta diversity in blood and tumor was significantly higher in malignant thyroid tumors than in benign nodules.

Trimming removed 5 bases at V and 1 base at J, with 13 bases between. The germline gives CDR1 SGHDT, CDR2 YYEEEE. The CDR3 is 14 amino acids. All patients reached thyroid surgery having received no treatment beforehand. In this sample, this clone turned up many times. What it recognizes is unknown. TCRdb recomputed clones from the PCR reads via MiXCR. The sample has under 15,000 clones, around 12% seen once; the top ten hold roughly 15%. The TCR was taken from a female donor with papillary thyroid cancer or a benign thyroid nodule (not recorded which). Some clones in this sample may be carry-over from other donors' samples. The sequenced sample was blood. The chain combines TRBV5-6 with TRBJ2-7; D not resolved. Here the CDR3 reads CASSYRAQSYEQYF. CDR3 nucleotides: TGTGCCAGCAGTTATAGGGCCCAATCCTACGAGCAGTACTTC.